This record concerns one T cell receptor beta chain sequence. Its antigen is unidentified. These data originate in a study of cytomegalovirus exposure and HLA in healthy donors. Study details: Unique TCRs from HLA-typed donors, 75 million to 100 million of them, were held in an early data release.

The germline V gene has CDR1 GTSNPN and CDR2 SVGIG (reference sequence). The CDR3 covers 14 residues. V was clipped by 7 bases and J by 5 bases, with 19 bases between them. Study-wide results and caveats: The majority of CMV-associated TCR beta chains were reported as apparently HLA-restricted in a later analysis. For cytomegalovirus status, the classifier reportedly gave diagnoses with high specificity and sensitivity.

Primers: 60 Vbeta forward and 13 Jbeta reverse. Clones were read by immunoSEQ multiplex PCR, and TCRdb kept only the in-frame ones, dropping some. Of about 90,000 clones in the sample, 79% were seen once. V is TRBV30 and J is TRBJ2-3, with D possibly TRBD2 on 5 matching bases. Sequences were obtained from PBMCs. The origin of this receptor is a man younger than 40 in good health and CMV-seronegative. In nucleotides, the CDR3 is TGTGCCTTGGACGCGGCTAGCCCGGGAGATACGCAGTATTTT. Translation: CALDAASPGDTQYF. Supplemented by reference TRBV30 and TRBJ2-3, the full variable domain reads SQTIHQWPATLVQPVGSPLSLECTVEGTSNPNLYWYRQAAGRGLQLLFYSVGIGQISSEVPQNLSASRPQDRQFILSSKKLLLSDSGFYLCALDAASPGDTQYFGPGTRLTVL.